The sequence of this TCR beta chain was determined in a study of CD8 T cells in Susac syndrome. Random hexamers were used to reverse transcribe the RNA input (roughly 0.5 to 1 ug). Amplification of TCR beta CDR3 was carried out by immunoSEQ multiplex PCR, which covered 54 Vbeta and 13 Jbeta segments. TCRdb itself ran the immunoSEQ multiplex PCR reads through MiXCR, one entry per CDR3 protein. The data hold 300,000 to 350,000 distinct CDR3 sequences, with under 95% observed a single time. This clonotype was obtained from a human donor with multiple sclerosis. Sequencing was performed on CD4+ T cells from PBMCs.

The CDR3 DNA is TGTGCCAGCAGCCAAGTTCGCGGGGATGAGCAGTTCTTC. It translates to CASSQVRGDEQFF. The genes are TRBV4-2 and TRBJ2-1; TRBD2 might be the D (6 bases). V was shortened by 1 base and J by 8 bases, with 9 bases between the two germline ends. The germline V gene has CDR1 LGHNA and CDR2 YNFKEQ. This CDR3 has 13 amino acids.